A single sample gave rise to the 26 T cell receptor beta chains below, sequenced in a study of T cell repertoires in cytomegalovirus infection (dated by TCRdb to the late 2010s). The run used an Illumina HiSeq 1500. The public reads were run again by TCRdb, first through fastp at Q25 and then through MiXCR, and only productive beta chains were kept. Entries that share a CDR3 protein sequence are merged under the most common genes and DNA. In this sample the table shows fewer than 250,000 distinct CDR3 sequences, 22% of which occur a single time. The ten top clones hold around a sixth of the sample. The specimen was CD8+ T cells from PBMCs. The receptors were gathered from a human donor in good health (CMV status not recorded). Some clones in this sample may be carry-over from other donors' samples.

The table lists this clonotype with a few counts. J is TRBJ2-1 and V is TRBV7-3; D may correspond to TRBD1 or TRBD2 (6 bases each). Trimming took 4 bases from V and 2 from J, leaving 15 bases between them. Germline V gene lookup returns CDR1 SGHTA and CDR2 FQGTGA. The CDR3 has 16 residues. The CDR3 nucleotides read TGTGCCAGCAGCTGGGGGGCAGGAGAAACCTACAATGAGCAGTTCTTC. It yields the protein CASSWGAGETYNEQFF.

This clonotype was seen at least ten times. The chain employs TRBV7-9 and TRBJ2-5, with 14 bases fitting TRBD2. The CDR3 sequence is 18 residues long. Germline CDR1 and CDR2: SEHNR and FQNEAQ (reference sequence). V lost 6 bases and J lost 1; bases outside the gene matches: 10. The CDR3 here is CASRDGTSGGHLQETQYF. In DNA form, the CDR3 reads TGTGCCAGCAGAGACGGGACTAGCGGGGGACACCTCCAAGAGACCCAGTACTTC.

This chain uses TRBV29-1 with TRBJ2-3, with D unclear. V lost 1 base to trimming and J lost 6 bases, with 2 bases between them. The CDR3 contains 10 residues. Germline CDR1 reads SQVTM; CDR2 reads ANQGSEA. Written as DNA, the CDR3 is TGCAGCGTTGAAGCGGATACGCAGTATTTT. This encodes CSVEADTQYF.

V is TRBV19 and J is TRBJ2-7, with D perhaps TRBD1 (8 bases). Germline V gene data show CDR1 as LNHDA and CDR2 as SQIVND (reference sequence). CDR3 size: 15 residues. Trimming pared 5 bases from V and 5 bases from J, leaving 19 bases between. The CDR3 sequence is CASSVTGGGLDEQYF. The CDR3 region has the DNA TGTGCCAGTAGTGTCACAGGGGGGGGTTTGGACGAGCAGTACTTC.

This clonotype turned up a few times. The rearrangement uses TRBV12-3 or TRBV12-4 and TRBJ1-3; no clear D gene. The CDR3 is 14 amino acids. V lost 5 bases and J 6 bases, leaving 14 bases between the germline ends. In DNA, the CDR3 is TGTGCCAGCAGTAGAAATGGGGAGATAAACACCATATATTTT. This encodes CASSRNGEINTIYF.

J is TRBJ2-7 and V is TRBV10-3; possible D gene TRBD1, 6 bases. CDR1 ENHRY and CDR2 SYGVKD come from the germline V gene. V was clipped by 6 bases and J by 1 base, with 16 bases between them. This CDR3 spans 15 amino acids. CDR3 DNA: TGTGCCATCAGAGATAAACAGGGCCTGTCCTACGAGCAGTACTTC. Protein product: CAIRDKQGLSYEQYF.

Only a few counts were recorded for this clonotype. The CDR3 nucleotides read TGTGCCAGCAGCTTACGGGCGAGGAATGAGCAGTTCTTC. This encodes CASSLRARNEQFF. The rearrangement uses TRBV7-6 and TRBJ2-1; no definite D call. The V end was cut by 2 bases, the J end by 7 bases, with 9 bases between. This CDR3 spans 13 amino acids. The germline V gene has CDR1 SGHVS and CDR2 FNYEAQ.

This clonotype was detected a few times. This chain joins TRBV6-5 and TRBJ1-5; 8 bases line up with TRBD1. Per the germline V gene, CDR1 is MNHEY and CDR2 is SVGAGI. The V and J ends lost 6 bases and 1 base, in that order; junction bases with no gene match: 11. The CDR3 sequence is 17 residues long. In nucleotides, the CDR3 is TGTGCCAGCAGGGAGGGGCAGGGGGCGCCGAGCAATCAGCCCCAGCATTTT. This translates into CASREGQGAPSNQPQHF.

The chain uses TRBV19 and TRBJ2-2; no firm D call. Germline V lookup: CDR1 LNHDA, CDR2 SQIVND (reference sequence). The CDR3 runs 11 residues. V was cut by 8 bases and J by 5 bases, with 6 bases left in between. The CDR3 is CASVWTGELFF. For the CDR3, the DNA is TGTGCCAGTGTGTGGACCGGGGAGCTGTTTTTT.

This clonotype was detected only a few times. The CDR3 DNA reads TGTGCCAGCAGCTCCACTAGCGGGGGCATAGATACGCAGTATTTT. It yields the protein CASSSTSGGIDTQYF. The chain combines TRBV5-5 with TRBJ2-3, with 11 bases identical to TRBD2. Unmatched junction bases numbered 5, after V lost 3 bases and J lost 5 bases. The CDR3 sequence is 15 residues long. Per germline, CDR1 SGHKS and CDR2 YYEKEE (reference sequence).

This clonotype was counted many times. CDR3 nucleotide sequence: TGTGCCAGCAGCCCATCGGACAGGCTTCTAGCTATCTCCTACGAGCAGTACTTC. This gives the protein CASSPSDRLLAISYEQYF. The J gene is TRBJ2-7, the V gene TRBV7-2, with TRBD1 matching 7 bases. The CDR3 covers 18 residues. Germline V gene data show CDR1 as SGHTA and CDR2 as FQGNSA. The trim removed 5 bases at V and 0 bases at J, leaving 16 bases unmatched.

This clonotype was observed at least ten times. This sequence joins TRBV7-8 and TRBJ2-7; D possibly corresponds to TRBD2 (5 bases). Germline assignment: CDR1 SGHVS and CDR2 FQNEAQ. CDR3 length: 11 amino acids. V lost 5 bases, J lost 6 bases, and 8 bases lay in between. CDR3 sequence reads: CASSGGSEQYF. In DNA, the CDR3 is TGTGCCAGCAGCGGAGGTAGCGAGCAGTACTTC.

V and J are TRBV12-3 or TRBV12-4 and TRBJ2-5; 13 bases line up with TRBD2. After removal of 2 bases from V and 7 bases from J, the junction contained 4 bases not matched to a gene. The CDR3 contains 15 residues. The CDR3 DNA is TGTGCCAGCAGTTTAACTAGCGGGGGGGGGGGGACCCAGTACTTC. It encodes CASSLTSGGGGTQYF.

The chain has TRBV12-3 or TRBV12-4 and TRBJ2-3, with a tentative D call TRBD2 (7 bases). Trimming stripped 6 bases from V and 6 bases from J, with 22 bases between. The CDR3 is 16 residues long. CDR3 protein: CASSSRGGPPFDTQYF. For the CDR3, the DNA is TGTGCCAGCAGCTCGAGGGGGGGACCCCCTTTCGATACGCAGTATTTT.

DNA for the CDR3: TGTGCCACCCAATCTGTGGATGCTGAAGCTTTCTTT. Protein: CATQSVDAEAFF. This chain connects TRBV24-1 to TRBJ1-1; D is unresolved. Trimming removed 9 bases at V and 6 bases at J, with 13 bases between. The CDR3 has 12 amino acids. The V gene's germline CDR1 is KGHDR and CDR2 SFDVKD.

The chain joins TRBV9 to TRBJ2-7; D may correspond to TRBD1 or TRBD2 (7 bases each). The CDR3 spans 15 residues. The germline CDR1 and CDR2 sequences are SGDLS and YYNGEE. The V and J ends lost 3 bases and 2 bases respectively, with 15 bases between them. Here the CDR3 reads CASSAGGEIPYEQYF. CDR3 DNA sequence: TGTGCCAGCAGCGCAGGGGGGGAGATCCCCTACGAGCAGTACTTC. The full variable domain, its missing parts supplied by reference TRBV9 and TRBJ2-7, is DSGVTQTPKHLITATGQRVTLRCSPRSGDLSVYWYQQSLDQGLQFLIQYYNGEERAKGNILERFSAQQFPDLHSELNLSSLELGDSALYFCASSAGGEIPYEQYFGPGTRLTVT.

This clonotype appeared a few times. V usage is TRBV14 and J usage is TRBJ1-3; 7 bases align to TRBD1. CDR1 and CDR2 (germline): SGHDN, FVKESK. V shed 4 bases and J 0 bases; nucleotides not matched to a gene: 6. This CDR3 is 16 amino acids long. CDR3 in DNA: TGTGCCAGCAGCCGGGACAGACTATACTCTGGAAACACCATATATTTT. The encoded protein is CASSRDRLYSGNTIYF.

This clonotype was counted many times. J is TRBJ1-1 and V is TRBV7-2, with D possibly being TRBD1 (5 bases). This CDR3 has 15 amino acids. Germline V lookup: CDR1 SGHTA, CDR2 FQGNSA. V was trimmed by 1 base and J by 5 bases, leaving 14 bases between them. The DNA of the CDR3 is TGTGCCAGCAGCTTAGGGGGGGGTGGGCGGACTGAAGCTTTCTTT. Translating it yields CASSLGGGGRTEAFF.

The gene calls are TRBV19 and TRBJ2-7, with D possibly matching TRBD2 (5 bases). Germline V gene data show CDR1 as LNHDA and CDR2 as SQIVND (reference sequence). This CDR3 region has 14 residues. Trimming took off 4 bases at V and 5 bases at J, with 15 bases between the two ends. The CDR3 loop is CASSTGKAVHEQYF. CDR3 DNA sequence: TGTGCCAGTAGTACAGGAAAAGCGGTACACGAGCAGTACTTC.

This clonotype was observed at least ten times. The rearrangement uses TRBV12-3 or TRBV12-4 and TRBJ1-1, with a weak D call TRBD1 (6 bases). Trimming cost V 4 bases and J 1 base, with 13 bases left between them. This CDR3 is built from 15 residues. The CDR3 loop reads CASSSPGQQNTEAFF. The CDR3 DNA is TGTGCCAGCAGTTCACCGGGACAACAGAACACTGAAGCTTTCTTT.

This clonotype has ten or more counts. This chain links TRBV12-3 or TRBV12-4 with TRBJ1-6; weak D call: TRBD1 (5 bases). CDR3 length: 14 residues. V was trimmed by 6 bases and J by 7 bases, leaving 13 bases between them. CDR3 protein: CASSPGRFNSPLHF. Written as DNA, the CDR3 is TGTGCCAGCAGCCCGGGGCGTTTCAATTCACCCCTCCACTTT.

The rearrangement links TRBV29-1 to TRBJ2-1; unclear D gene. CDR3 length equals 13 residues. From germline, CDR1 is SQVTM and CDR2 ANQGSEA. Between the trimmed V and J ends, which lost 1 base and 9 bases, there was a span of 13 bases. The CDR3 DNA reads as TGCAGCGTTGAAGCCCTCTCCCTAGGTGAGCAGTTCTTC. Its translation: CSVEALSLGEQFF.

The chain employs TRBV28 and TRBJ2-5; D uncertain. V was shortened by 3 bases and J by 5 bases, with 10 bases between the two germline ends. Germline V gene sequence: CDR1 MDHEN, CDR2 SYDVKM. The CDR3 consists of 13 residues. DNA of the CDR3: TGTGCCAGCAGTTTTTCAATGGGGGAGACCCAGTACTTC. It encodes CASSFSMGETQYF.

V is TRBV11-2 and J is TRBJ2-6; 7 bases line up with TRBD2. The CDR3 length is 15 residues. With 2 bases clipped from V and 4 bases from J, the junction kept 2 bases outside the gene matches. From germline, CDR1 is SGHAT and CDR2 FQNNGV. For the CDR3, the DNA is TGTGCCAGCAGCTTATGGCGGGGGGGGGCCAACGTCCTGACTTTC. Translated: CASSLWRGGANVLTF.

This clonotype was seen once. A much larger clone sits a single nucleotide away, making a read error possible. The DNA for the CDR3 is TGTGCCAGCAGCTTTAGTGGCACTGAATCTTTCTTT. This sequence encodes CASSFSGTESFF. The chain combines TRBV7-2 with TRBJ1-1; D remains unclear. Germline V gene data show CDR1 as SGHTA and CDR2 as FQGNSA. CDR3 size: 12 residues.

This clonotype has at least ten counts. V gene TRBV12-3 or TRBV12-4 combines with J gene TRBJ2-3; D possibly corresponds to TRBD2 (5 bases). V dropped 5 bases and J dropped 8 bases, with 20 bases sitting between them. The CDR3 runs 15 residues. The CDR3 spells CASSHSGGFPVTQYF. As DNA, the CDR3 is TGTGCCAGCAGTCACAGTGGCGGGTTCCCTGTTACGCAGTATTTT.